The TCR beta chain described here comes from a study of CD8 T cells in ankylosing spondylitis. Libraries for TCR beta were made by quantitative 5'-RACE with molecular barcodes. TCRdb fed the 5' RACE reads into MiXCR, producing one record per CDR3 protein. The table lists over 75,000 distinct CDR3 sequences, about 8.8% of them singletons. Trimming removed 3 bases at V and 2 bases at J, with 5 bases between. Germline V gives CDR1 SEHNR, CDR2 FQNEAQ (reference sequence). This CDR3 spans 13 amino acids. Remarks on this clonotype: Its antigen is undetermined.

Study-wide points: Significantly higher representation of disease-linked clones was reported for matched ankylosing spondylitis synovial fluid. A TCR beta motif of seven or eight highly homologous variants appeared characteristic of ankylosing spondylitis blood.

The V and J genes are TRBV7-9 and TRBJ2-1; D uncertain. The sequenced material came from blood, either unsorted or a sorted T cell fraction (not recorded which). The TCR sequence derives from a male donor with ankylosing spondylitis or in good health (not recorded which). The CDR3 sequence is CASSFSPYNEQFF. For the CDR3, the DNA is TGTGCCAGCAGCTTCAGCCCCTACAATGAGCAGTTCTTC.